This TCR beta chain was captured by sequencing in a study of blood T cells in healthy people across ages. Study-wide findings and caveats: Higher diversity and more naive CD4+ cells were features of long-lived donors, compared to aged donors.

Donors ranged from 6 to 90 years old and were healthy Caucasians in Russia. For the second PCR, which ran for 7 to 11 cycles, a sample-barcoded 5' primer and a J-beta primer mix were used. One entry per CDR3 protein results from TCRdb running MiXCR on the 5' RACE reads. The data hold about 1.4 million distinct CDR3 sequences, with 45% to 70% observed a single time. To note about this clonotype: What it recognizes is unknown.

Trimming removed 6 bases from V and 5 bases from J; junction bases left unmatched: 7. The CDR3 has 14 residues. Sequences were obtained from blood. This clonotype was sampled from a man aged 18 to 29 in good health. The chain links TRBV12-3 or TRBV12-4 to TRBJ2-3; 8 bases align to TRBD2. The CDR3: CASSTAGGEDTQYF. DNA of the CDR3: TGTGCCAGCAGCACGGCGGGAGGAGAAGATACGCAGTATTTT.